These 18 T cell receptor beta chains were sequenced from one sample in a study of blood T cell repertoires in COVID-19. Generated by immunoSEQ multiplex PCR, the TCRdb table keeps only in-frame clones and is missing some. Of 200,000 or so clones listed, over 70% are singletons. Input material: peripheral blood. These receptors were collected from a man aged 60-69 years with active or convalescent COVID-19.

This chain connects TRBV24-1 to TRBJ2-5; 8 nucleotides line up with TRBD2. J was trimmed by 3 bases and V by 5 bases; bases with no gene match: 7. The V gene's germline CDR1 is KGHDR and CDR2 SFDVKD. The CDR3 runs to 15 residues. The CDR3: CATSGGGLGEETQYF. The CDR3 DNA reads TGTGCCACCAGTGGTGGGGGACTAGGTGAAGAGACCCAGTACTTC.

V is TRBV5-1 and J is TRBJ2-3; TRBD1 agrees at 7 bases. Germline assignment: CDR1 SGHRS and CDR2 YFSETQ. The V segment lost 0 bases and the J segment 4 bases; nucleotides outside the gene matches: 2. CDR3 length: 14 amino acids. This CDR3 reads CASSLAGTADTQYF. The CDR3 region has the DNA TGCGCCAGCAGCTTGGCTGGGACAGCAGATACGCAGTATTTT.

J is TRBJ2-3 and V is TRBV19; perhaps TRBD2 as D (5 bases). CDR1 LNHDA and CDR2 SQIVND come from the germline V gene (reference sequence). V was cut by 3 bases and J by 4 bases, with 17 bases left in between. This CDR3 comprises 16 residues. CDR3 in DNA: TGTGCCAGTAGTATTGGCCCAGCGGCGGCCCCAGATACGCAGTATTTT. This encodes CASSIGPAAAPDTQYF.

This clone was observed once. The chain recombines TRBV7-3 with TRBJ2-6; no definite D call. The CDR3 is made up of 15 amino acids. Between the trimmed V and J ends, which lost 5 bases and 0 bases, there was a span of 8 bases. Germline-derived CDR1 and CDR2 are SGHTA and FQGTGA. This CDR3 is CASSRHLSGANVLTF. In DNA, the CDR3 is TGTGCCAGCAGCAGACACCTCTCTGGGGCCAACGTCCTGACTTTC.

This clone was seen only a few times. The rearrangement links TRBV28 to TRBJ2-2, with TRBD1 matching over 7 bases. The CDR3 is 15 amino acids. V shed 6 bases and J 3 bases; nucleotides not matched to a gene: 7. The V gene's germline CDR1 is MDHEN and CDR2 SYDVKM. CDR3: CASRRQGFDTGELFF. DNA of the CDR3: TGTGCCAGCAGGCGACAGGGATTTGACACCGGGGAGCTGTTTTTT.

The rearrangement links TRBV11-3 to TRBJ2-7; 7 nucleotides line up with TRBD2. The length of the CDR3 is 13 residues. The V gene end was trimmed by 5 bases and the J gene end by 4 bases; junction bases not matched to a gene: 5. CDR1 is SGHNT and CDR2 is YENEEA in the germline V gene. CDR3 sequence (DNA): TGTGCCAGCAGCACACGGGGGGAGTACGAGCAGTACTTC. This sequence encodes CASSTRGEYEQYF. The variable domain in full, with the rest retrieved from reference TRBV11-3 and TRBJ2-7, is EAGVVQSPRYKIIEKKQPVAFWCNPISGHNTLYWYLQNLGQGPELLIRYENEEAVDDSQLPKDRFSAERLKGVDSTLKIQPAELGDSAVYLCASSTRGEYEQYFGPGTRLTVT.

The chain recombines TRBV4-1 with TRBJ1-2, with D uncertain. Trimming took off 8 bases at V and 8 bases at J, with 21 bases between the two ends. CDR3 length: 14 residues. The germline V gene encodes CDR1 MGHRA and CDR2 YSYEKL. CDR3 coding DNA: TGCGCCAGCCGCCCCGGGATGATGTCTTACGGCTACACCTTC. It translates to CASRPGMMSYGYTF.

CDR3 DNA sequence: TGCAGCGTGACAACCCCGGGACAGGGGGCTTGGAGCAATCAGCCCCAGCATTTT. As protein: CSVTTPGQGAWSNQPQHF. The chain combines TRBV29-1 with TRBJ1-5, with TRBD1 matching 12 bases. V gave up 6 bases and J gave up 1 base; unmatched junction bases: 13. Looked up from germline, CDR1 is SQVTM and CDR2 is ANQGSEA. The CDR3 loop spans 18 amino acids. The whole variable domain, filled in from reference TRBV29-1 and TRBJ1-5, reads SAVISQKPSRDICQRGTSLTIQCQVDSQVTMMFWYRQQPGQSLTLIATANQGSEATYESGFVIDKFPISRPNLTFSTLTVSNMSPEDSSIYLCSVTTPGQGAWSNQPQHFGDGTRLSIL.

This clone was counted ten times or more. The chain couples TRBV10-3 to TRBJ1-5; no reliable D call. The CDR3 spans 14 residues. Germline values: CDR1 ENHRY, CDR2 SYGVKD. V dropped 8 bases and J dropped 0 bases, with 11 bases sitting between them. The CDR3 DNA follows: TGTGCCATCCTGAACGGTTATAGCAATCAGCCCCAGCATTTT. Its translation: CAILNGYSNQPQHF.

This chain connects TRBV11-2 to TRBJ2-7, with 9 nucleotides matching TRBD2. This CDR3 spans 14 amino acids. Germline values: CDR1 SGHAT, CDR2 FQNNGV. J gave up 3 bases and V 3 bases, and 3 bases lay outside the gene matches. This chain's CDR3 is CASSFAGGDYEQYF. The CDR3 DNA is TGTGCCAGCAGCTTTGCGGGAGGGGACTACGAGCAGTACTTC.

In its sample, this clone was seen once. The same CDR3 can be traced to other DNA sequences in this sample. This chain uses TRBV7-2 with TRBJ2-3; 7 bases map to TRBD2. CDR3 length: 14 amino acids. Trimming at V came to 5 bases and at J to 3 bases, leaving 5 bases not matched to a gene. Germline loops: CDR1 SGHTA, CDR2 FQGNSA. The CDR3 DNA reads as TGTGCCAGCAGCCTAGGCGGGAGAACAGATACGCAGTATTTT. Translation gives CASSLGGRTDTQYF.

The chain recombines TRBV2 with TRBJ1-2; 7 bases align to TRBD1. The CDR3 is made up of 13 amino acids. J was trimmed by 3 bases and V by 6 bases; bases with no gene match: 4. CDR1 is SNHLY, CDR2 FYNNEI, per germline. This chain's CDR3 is CASSVGTDYGYTF. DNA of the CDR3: TGTGCCAGCAGCGTCGGGACAGACTATGGCTACACCTTC.

The CDR3 region is CATSRKQGVKNTGELFF. The CDR3 DNA sequence: TGTGCCACCTCCCGAAAACAGGGAGTGAAGAACACCGGGGAGCTGTTTTTT. This chain uses TRBV10-3 with TRBJ2-2, with D possibly TRBD1 on 6 matching bases. With 10 bases removed from V and 1 base from J, the gap between germline ends came to 22 bases. Germline CDR1 ENHRY, CDR2 SYGVKD. The CDR3 length is 17 residues.

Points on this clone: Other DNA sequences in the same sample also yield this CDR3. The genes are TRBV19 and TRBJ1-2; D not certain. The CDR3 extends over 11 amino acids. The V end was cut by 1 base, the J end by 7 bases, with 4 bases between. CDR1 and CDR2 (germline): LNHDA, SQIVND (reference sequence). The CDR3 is CASSIGGGYTF. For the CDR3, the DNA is TGTGCCAGTAGTATAGGCGGTGGCTACACCTTC.

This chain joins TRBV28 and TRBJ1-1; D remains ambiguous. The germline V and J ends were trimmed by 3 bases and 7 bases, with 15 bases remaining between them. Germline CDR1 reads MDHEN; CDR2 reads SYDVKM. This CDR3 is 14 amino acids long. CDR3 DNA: TGTGCCAGCAGTTTCGTGACGCGACCGGGTGAAGCTTTCTTT. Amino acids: CASSFVTRPGEAFF.

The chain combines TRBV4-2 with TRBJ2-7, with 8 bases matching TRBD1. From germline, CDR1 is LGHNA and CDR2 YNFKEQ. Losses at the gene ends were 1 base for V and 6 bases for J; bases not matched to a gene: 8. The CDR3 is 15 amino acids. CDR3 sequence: CASSQAVRGPGEQYF. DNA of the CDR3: TGTGCCAGCAGCCAAGCTGTCAGGGGGCCTGGCGAGCAGTACTTC.

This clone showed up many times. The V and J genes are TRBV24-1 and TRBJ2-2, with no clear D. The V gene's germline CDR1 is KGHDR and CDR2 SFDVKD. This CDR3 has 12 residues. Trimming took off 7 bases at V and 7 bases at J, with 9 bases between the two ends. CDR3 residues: CATRGSGGELFF. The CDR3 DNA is TGTGCCACCAGGGGTTCGGGCGGGGAGCTGTTTTTT.

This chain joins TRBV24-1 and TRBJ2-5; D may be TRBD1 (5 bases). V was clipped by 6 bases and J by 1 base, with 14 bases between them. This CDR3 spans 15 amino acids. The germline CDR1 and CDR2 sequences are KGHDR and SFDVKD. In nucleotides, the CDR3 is TGTGCCACCAGTTCTGGTAGACAGTCCCAAGAGACCCAGTACTTC. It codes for CATSSGRQSQETQYF.